The 30 T cell receptor beta chains listed next were all sequenced from one sample in a study of blood T cell repertoires in COVID-19 (TCRdb year 2020). Library preparation used the immunoSEQ multiplex PCR assay. Sourced from immuneACCESS, this table was stored by TCRdb with only in-frame sequences that have V and J called. A share of the clones is absent; for the studies checked, an unresolved V gene accounts for under half, and the remainder has no known explanation. This sample lists fewer than 120,000 clones; approximately 68% were detected once. About 8.3% of the sample comes from the top ten. The sample was peripheral blood. Receptors originate from a woman in her fifties or sixties with acute or convalescent COVID-19.

The chain combines TRBV7-9 with TRBJ1-1; TRBD1 aligns across 7 bases. J gave up 1 base and V 4 bases, and 3 bases lay outside the gene matches. The CDR3 contains 14 residues. Germline loops: CDR1 SEHNR, CDR2 FQNEAQ (reference sequence). Written as DNA, the CDR3 is TGTGCCAGCAGCTCCAGGGGGACGAACACTGAAGCTTTCTTT. Translated, it gives CASSSRGTNTEAFF.

V is TRBV4-3 and J is TRBJ2-3; 10 bases are shared with TRBD2. CDR1 and CDR2 from the germline V gene are LGHNA and YSLEER. Germline trimming cut 0 bases from V and 4 bases from J; bases unmatched to any gene: 4. The CDR3 extends over 16 amino acids. The CDR3 loop is CASSQDTSGAPDTQYF. CDR3 sequence (DNA): TGCGCCAGCAGCCAAGACACTAGCGGGGCACCAGATACGCAGTATTTT.

V usage is TRBV30 and J usage is TRBJ1-2, with 8 bases that match TRBD1. Germline V gene lookup returns CDR1 GTSNPN and CDR2 SVGIG (reference sequence). With V trimmed by 5 bases and J by 3 bases, 8 bases remained unmatched. The CDR3 length is 14 residues. The CDR3 sequence is CAWGQGRGDYGYTF. The DNA for the CDR3 is TGTGCCTGGGGACAGGGACGGGGGGACTATGGCTACACCTTC.

This clone was seen once. The chain uses TRBV5-1 and TRBJ2-5; TRBD2 might be the D (6 bases). V lost 4 bases and J 4 bases, leaving 17 bases between the germline ends. The CDR3 is made up of 15 amino acids. The V gene's germline CDR1 is SGHRS and CDR2 YFSETQ. The CDR3 reads CASSGGAARGETQYF. In DNA, the CDR3 is TGCGCCAGCAGCGGAGGGGCAGCCCGAGGAGAGACCCAGTACTTC.

The rearrangement links TRBV7-9 to TRBJ1-1; D unresolved. Trimming shortened V by 2 bases and J by 7 bases, and 8 bases separated the two germline ends. The CDR3 loop spans 12 amino acids. Germline V gene data show CDR1 as SEHNR and CDR2 as FQNEAQ (reference sequence). In nucleotides, the CDR3 is TGTGCCAGCAGCTTAACGGCAGGTGAAGCTTTCTTT. The encoded protein is CASSLTAGEAFF.

This chain's CDR3 is CASSDGRGAGNTIYF. In DNA form, the CDR3 reads TGTGCCAGCAGTGATGGGCGGGGTGCAGGAAACACCATATATTTT. This chain connects TRBV2 to TRBJ1-3; no firm D call. The CDR3 is 15 amino acids. The germline V gene encodes CDR1 SNHLY and CDR2 FYNNEI. The germline V and J ends were trimmed by 3 bases and 4 bases, with 13 bases remaining between them.

The J gene is TRBJ2-1, the V gene TRBV6-5; the D is unclear. This CDR3 is 15 amino acids long. Trimming took 7 bases from V and 0 from J, leaving 13 bases between them. Germline V CDR1 and CDR2: MNHEY, SVGAGI. CDR3 DNA: TGTGCCAGCACCCTGCATAGCTCCTCCTACAATGAGCAGTTCTTC. This encodes CASTLHSSSYNEQFF.

The V gene is TRBV6-5, the J gene TRBJ1-2; 7 bases agree with TRBD1. The CDR3 length is 14 residues. J gave up 4 bases and V 4 bases, and 6 bases lay outside the gene matches. CDR1 and CDR2 (germline): MNHEY, SVGAGI. The CDR3 reads CASSSETGIYGYTF. CDR3 coding DNA: TGTGCCAGCAGTTCAGAGACAGGGATCTATGGCTACACCTTC.

The rearrangement joins TRBV24-1 to TRBJ2-3; 12 nucleotides agree with TRBD1. From germline, CDR1 is KGHDR and CDR2 SFDVKD. The ends lost 4 bases at V and 6 bases at J; junction bases unmatched: 7. The CDR3 length is 16 residues. In DNA, the CDR3 is TGTGCCACCAGTGACCCGGGACAGGGGGCGCGGGATACGCAGTATTTT. This translates into CATSDPGQGARDTQYF.

The J gene is TRBJ1-2, the V gene TRBV5-4; D possibly corresponds to TRBD1 (6 bases). V shed 0 bases and J shed 6 bases, with 12 bases lying between them. Germline V gene lookup returns CDR1 SGHNT and CDR2 YYREEE (reference sequence). The CDR3 is 14 amino acids. CDR3 loop: CASSLGPGGHGYTF. The CDR3 nucleotides are TGTGCCAGCAGCTTGGGCCCGGGGGGCCATGGCTACACCTTC.

The V gene is TRBV25-1, the J gene TRBJ1-4; D gene ambiguous. The CDR3 extends over 13 amino acids. V was shortened by 7 bases and J by 8 bases, with 14 bases between the two germline ends. Germline V gene data show CDR1 as MGHDK and CDR2 as SYGVNS. In nucleotides, the CDR3 is TGTGCCAGCATGGGTGGCGGGAAGGAAAAACTGTTTTTT. As protein: CASMGGGKEKLFF. Drawing the rest from reference TRBV25-1 and TRBJ1-4, the complete variable domain is EADIYQTPRYLVIGTGKKITLECSQTMGHDKMYWYQQDPGMELHLIHYSYGVNSTEKGDLSSESTVSRIRTEHFPLTLESARPSHTSQYLCASMGGGKEKLFFGSGTQLSVL.

The CDR3 spells CASSSTSSVSTDTQYF. DNA of the CDR3: TGCGCCAGCAGTTCCACTAGCTCAGTATCCACAGATACGCAGTATTTT. The J gene is TRBJ2-3, the V gene TRBV5-1; TRBD2 might be the D (6 bases). Trimming shortened V by 5 bases and J by 2 bases, and 18 bases separated the two germline ends. The germline V gene encodes CDR1 SGHRS and CDR2 YFSETQ. The CDR3 has 16 residues.

This clone was picked up one time. The chain combines TRBV6-5 with TRBJ1-2, with TRBD1 identical over 12 bases. Germline values: CDR1 MNHEY, CDR2 SVGAGI. This CDR3 is 15 amino acids long. The junction had 5 bases not matched to a gene; V was cut back by 2 bases and J by 7 bases. The CDR3 DNA sequence: TGTGCCAGCAGTTACGGGGACAGGGGGCTGGGTGGCTACACCTTC. This sequence encodes CASSYGDRGLGGYTF.

The DNA for the CDR3 is TGTGCCAGCTCACTAGGGGCCCTTGGCAATCAGCCCCAGCATTTT. Translated: CASSLGALGNQPQHF. V gene TRBV18 combines with J gene TRBJ1-5; tentative D call: TRBD1 (5 bases). Trimming removed 4 bases at V and 2 bases at J, with 12 bases between. The CDR3 loop spans 15 amino acids. From germline, CDR1 is KGHSH and CDR2 LQKENI. Variable domain in full (rest from reference TRBV18 and TRBJ1-5): NAGVMQNPRHLVRRRGQEARLRCSPMKGHSHVYWYRQLPEEGLKFMVYLQKENIIDESGMPKERFSAEFPKEGPSILRIQQVVRGDSAAYFCASSLGALGNQPQHFGDGTRLSIL.

The chain has TRBV18 and TRBJ1-2; TRBD1 agrees at 7 bases. V shed 8 bases and J 0 bases; nucleotides not matched to a gene: 6. The germline V gene has CDR1 KGHSH and CDR2 LQKENI. The CDR3 is made up of 14 amino acids. The CDR3 sequence: CASAQGRPNYGYTF. For the CDR3, the DNA is TGTGCCAGCGCACAGGGGCGGCCTAACTATGGCTACACCTTC. Variable domain in full (rest from reference TRBV18 and TRBJ1-2): NAGVMQNPRHLVRRRGQEARLRCSPMKGHSHVYWYRQLPEEGLKFMVYLQKENIIDESGMPKERFSAEFPKEGPSILRIQQVVRGDSAAYFCASAQGRPNYGYTFGSGTRLTVV.

As for this clone: Germline and junction disagree at one end, which may indicate a read error. Different DNA sequences within this sample yield the same CDR3. The J gene is TRBJ1-6, the V gene TRBV28; D uncertain. This CDR3 contains 11 residues. Germline assignment: CDR1 MDHEN and CDR2 SYDVKM. This CDR3 is CASSSNSPLHF. CDR3 bases: TGTGCCAGTAGTTCAAATTCACCCCTCCACTTT.

On this clone itself: At one of its ends the junction is not consistent with the germline gene, which may arise from a read error. This chain links TRBV2 with TRBJ1-5, with D possibly being TRBD1 (5 bases). The CDR3 extends over 13 amino acids. CDR1 is SNHLY and CDR2 is FYNNEI in the germline V gene. The CDR3 is CASSDSPNQSQHF. CDR3 bases: TGTGCCAGCAGCGACAGTCCCAATCAGTCCCAGCATTTT.

This clone occurred a few times. V usage is TRBV25-1 and J usage is TRBJ2-7; no firm D call. The CDR3 extends over 14 amino acids. Germline values: CDR1 MGHDK, CDR2 SYGVNS. Trimming shortened V by 3 bases and J by 3 bases, and 12 bases separated the two germline ends. This CDR3 reads CASSDVSGNYEQYF. CDR3 sequence (DNA): TGTGCCAGCAGTGACGTCTCCGGTAACTACGAGCAGTACTTC.

The chain employs TRBV5-4 and TRBJ1-2; 8 positions agree with TRBD1. This CDR3 is 14 amino acids long. J lost 8 bases, V lost 2 bases, and 8 bases had no gene match. Germline CDR1 is SGHNT and CDR2 is YYREEE (reference sequence). CDR3: CASSLTDRAWGYTF. The CDR3, as DNA: TGTGCCAGCAGCTTAACGGACAGGGCTTGGGGCTACACCTTC. Together with reference TRBV5-4 and TRBJ1-2, the CDR3 gives the full variable domain: ETGVTQSPTHLIKTRGQQVTLRCSSQSGHNTVSWYQQALGQGPQFIFQYYREEENGRGNFPPRFSGLQFPNYSSELNVNALELDDSALYLCASSLTDRAWGYTFGSGTRLTVV.

This chain uses TRBV10-3 with TRBJ1-5, with TRBD1 as a possible D gene (6 bases). The length of the CDR3 is 13 residues. V was trimmed by 8 bases and J by 7 bases, leaving 15 bases between them. Germline V gene data show CDR1 as ENHRY and CDR2 as SYGVKD. The CDR3 sequence: CAISSGESQPQHF. Written as DNA, the CDR3 is TGTGCCATCTCTTCAGGGGAGAGCCAGCCCCAGCATTTT.

The chain joins TRBV20-1 to TRBJ1-2; D gene ambiguous. V dropped 8 bases and J dropped 7 bases, with 11 bases sitting between them. This CDR3 has 10 amino acids. Germline V CDR1 and CDR2: DFQATT, SNEGSKA (reference sequence). The CDR3 here is CSTLAGGYTF. CDR3 nucleotides: TGCAGTACTCTAGCGGGTGGCTACACCTTC.

The chain combines TRBV3-1 (or the pseudogene TRBV3-2) with TRBJ2-5, with TRBD2 matching 16 bases. V trimming: 1 base; J trimming: 5 bases; junction bases outside the gene matches: 7. The CDR3 contains 18 residues. Germline V gives CDR1 LGHDT, CDR2 YNNKEL (reference sequence). The CDR3 DNA is TGTGCCAGCAGCCAAGCGGGACTAGCGGGGGGGCCATGGGAGACCCAGTACTTC. Translation: CASSQAGLAGGPWETQYF.

The chain is built from TRBV5-1 and TRBJ1-4; 7 nucleotides match TRBD1. The germline gives CDR1 SGHRS, CDR2 YFSETQ. The V and J ends lost 4 bases and 8 bases, in that order; junction bases with no gene match: 2. The CDR3 covers 12 residues. The chain's CDR3 is CASSEDREKLFF. The CDR3 DNA follows: TGCGCCAGCAGCGAGGACAGGGAAAAACTGTTTTTT.

The chain carries TRBV15 and TRBJ2-4; TRBD1 matches at 9 bases. CDR3 size: 17 residues. J was trimmed by 3 bases and V by 0 bases; bases with no gene match: 6. Per the germline V gene, CDR1 is LNHNV and CDR2 is YYDKDF (reference sequence). CDR3 DNA sequence: TGTGCCACCAGCAGAGATAAAGGGACAGGGAACAAAAACATTCAGTACTTC. Encoded protein: CATSRDKGTGNKNIQYF.

This sequence joins TRBV21-1 and TRBJ1-4; the table gives TRBD1 as D, unverified against the DNA. TRBV21-1 is a documented pseudogene. The length of the CDR3 is 15 residues. The CDR3 coding sequence is TGTGCCAGCAGCAATCTACAGGCTCAGAGTGAAAAACTGTTTTTT. Amino acids: CASSNLQAQSEKLFF.

The chain uses TRBV18 and TRBJ1-1; D unresolved. The CDR3 is made up of 14 amino acids. Trimming pared 2 bases from V and 0 bases from J, leaving 7 bases between. CDR1 is KGHSH and CDR2 is LQKENI in the germline V gene. The CDR3: CASSPGLMNTEAFF. Here the CDR3 DNA reads TGTGCCAGCTCACCAGGTCTAATGAACACTGAAGCTTTCTTT.

The chain combines TRBV6-5 with TRBJ2-2, with D possibly being TRBD2 (5 bases). Trimming took 6 bases from V and 6 from J, leaving 14 bases between them. Looked up from germline, CDR1 is MNHEY and CDR2 is SVGAGI. The CDR3 is 14 residues long. Here the CDR3 DNA reads TGTGCCAGCAGCCGATCATTGGAGGCCGGGGAGCTGTTTTTT. As protein: CASSRSLEAGELFF.

The chain is built from TRBV10-3 and TRBJ1-2; no clear D. The germline gives CDR1 ENHRY, CDR2 SYGVKD. The CDR3 length is 17 residues. V dropped 0 bases and J dropped 2 bases, with 16 bases sitting between them. The CDR3 here is CAISESPLDGLNYGYTF. The CDR3 DNA is TGTGCCATCAGTGAGTCTCCTTTGGACGGACTAAACTATGGCTACACCTTC.

The rearrangement links TRBV6-2 or TRBV6-3 to TRBJ2-3, with D possibly TRBD2 on 5 matching bases. V gave up 5 bases and J gave up 2 bases, with 11 bases separating them. CDR3 length: 14 residues. CDR1 is MNHEY, CDR2 SVGEGT, per germline. CDR3 bases: TGTGCCAGCAGTCCCGGCGGGCCCACAGATACGCAGTATTTT. This sequence encodes CASSPGGPTDTQYF.

The chain links TRBV12-3 or TRBV12-4 to TRBJ2-7; D unresolved. The ends were cut back, 2 bases at V and 3 bases at J, with 8 bases in the middle. The CDR3 spans 13 residues. CDR3 DNA: TGTGCCAGCAGTTTAAGCCTTAACTACGAGCAGTACTTC. Translated, it gives CASSLSLNYEQYF.